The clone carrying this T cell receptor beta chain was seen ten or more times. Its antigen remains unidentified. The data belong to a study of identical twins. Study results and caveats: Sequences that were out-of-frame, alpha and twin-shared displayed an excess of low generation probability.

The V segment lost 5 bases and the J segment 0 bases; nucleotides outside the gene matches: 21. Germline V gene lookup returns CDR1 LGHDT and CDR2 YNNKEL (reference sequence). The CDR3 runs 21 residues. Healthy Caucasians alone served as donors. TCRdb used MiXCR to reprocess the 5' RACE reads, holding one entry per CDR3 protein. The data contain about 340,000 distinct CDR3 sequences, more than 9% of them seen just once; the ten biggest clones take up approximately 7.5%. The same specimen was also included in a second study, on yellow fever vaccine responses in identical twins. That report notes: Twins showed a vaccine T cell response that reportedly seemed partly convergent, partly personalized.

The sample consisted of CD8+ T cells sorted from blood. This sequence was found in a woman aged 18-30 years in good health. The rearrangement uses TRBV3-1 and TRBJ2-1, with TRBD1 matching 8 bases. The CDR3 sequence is CASSYIITGTGPISSYNEQFF. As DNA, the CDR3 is TGTGCCAGCAGCTATATAATAACCGGGACAGGTCCTATAAGCTCCTACAATGAGCAGTTCTTC.